This TCR gamma chain derives from a study of Vδ1+ human thymocytes. The length of the CDR3 is 12 residues. Germline V lookup: CDR1 VINAFY, CDR2 YDVSNSKD. Sequences come from RNA converted to cDNA by reverse transcription. Multiplex PCR used pooled V-gene forward primers and a constant-region reverse primer to amplify CDR3s. TCRdb re-analyzed the multiplex PCR reads via CATT. The top ten clones hold about 2% of a sample with approximately 40,000 gamma-chain clones, 20% to 25% of them seen once. Study observations and caveats: Thymic TRG and TRD repertoires appeared highly polyclonal, with Gaussian CDR3 length distributions.

A note on this clone: Its antigen is unidentified. Since a much larger clone is just one base distant, this may be a read error.

Material: Vdelta1+ gamma-delta thymocytes from the thymus. Subset defined: FACS-sorted CD3+ TCRalphabeta- TCRVdelta1+ TCRVdelta2- thymocytes. This TCR was recovered from a girl less than two years old who had congenital heart surgery. The chain has TRGV5 and TRGJ1 or TRGJ2. CDR3 protein: CATWVRHYKKLF. CDR3 coding DNA: TGTGCCACCTGGGTCAGGCATTATAAGAAACTCTTT.